Presented here are 30 T cell receptor beta chains from one specimen sequenced in a study of shared clonotypes between healthy human individuals. The assay was immunoSEQ multiplex PCR, and TCRdb's table has in-frame clones only and misses some. Here the sample spans roughly 650,000 clones, 96% being singletons. Positive CCR7 selection of CD45RO-negative cells yielded the naive CD8 cells, and terminally differentiated effector memory CD45RA+ cells were excluded. The source material was naive CD8+ T cells sorted from blood. All receptors derive from a woman aged 25 to 39 in good health.

The rearrangement uses TRBV28 and TRBJ2-5; TRBD1 matches at 9 bases. CDR3 length: 16 amino acids. Germline assignment: CDR1 MDHEN and CDR2 SYDVKM. The trim removed 6 bases at V and 2 bases at J, leaving 10 bases unmatched. The CDR3 bases are TGTGCCAGCAGCCCACAGGGGGCGACAGAACAAGAGACCCAGTACTTC. Translating gives CASSPQGATEQETQYF.

This clone came up once. The genes are TRBV2 and TRBJ2-3, with TRBD1 as a possible D gene (5 bases). The germline CDR1 and CDR2 sequences are SNHLY and FYNNEI. The V end was cut by 1 base, the J end by 5 bases, with 10 bases between. This CDR3 is 14 amino acids long. CDR3 DNA: TGTGCCAGCAGTGAAGTCCAGGGTGGAGATACGCAGTATTTT. Translating gives CASSEVQGGDTQYF.

V and J are TRBV11-2 and TRBJ2-7, with 8 bases aligning to TRBD1. The CDR3 sequence is 14 residues long. The germline CDR1 and CDR2 sequences are SGHAT and FQNNGV. V dropped 3 bases and J dropped 4; count of bases not matched to a gene: 5. CDR3 loop: CASSFGTGRYEQYF. In DNA, the CDR3 is TGTGCCAGCAGCTTTGGGACAGGTCGATACGAGCAGTACTTC.

CDR3 loop: CASSSSSGTSEQYF. The CDR3 DNA reads TGTGCCAGCAGTTCCTCTAGCGGGACATCCGAGCAGTACTTC. The rearrangement links TRBV28 to TRBJ2-7; 9 nucleotides line up with TRBD2. The CDR3 consists of 14 residues. Germline V gene lookup returns CDR1 MDHEN and CDR2 SYDVKM. V trimming: 4 bases; J trimming: 6 bases; junction bases outside the gene matches: 7.

The rearrangement links TRBV5-5 to TRBJ2-1, with D unclear. V lost 0 bases and J 5 bases, leaving 6 bases between the germline ends. The CDR3 consists of 13 residues. Per germline, CDR1 SGHKS and CDR2 YYEKEE (reference sequence). For the CDR3, the DNA is TGTGCCAGCAGCTTGGCGTCGGACAATGAGCAGTTCTTC. It is translated as CASSLASDNEQFF.

The chain joins TRBV9 to TRBJ1-2; D gene unclear. The CDR3 contains 13 residues. V was pared by 3 bases and J by 4 bases, with 10 bases between. The germline V gene encodes CDR1 SGDLS and CDR2 YYNGEE. The CDR3 sequence: CASSGEYSYGYTF. The CDR3 DNA is TGTGCCAGCAGCGGGGAATACTCCTATGGCTACACCTTC. Supplemented by reference TRBV9 and TRBJ1-2, the full variable domain reads DSGVTQTPKHLITATGQRVTLRCSPRSGDLSVYWYQQSLDQGLQFLIQYYNGEERAKGNILERFSAQQFPDLHSELNLSSLELGDSALYFCASSGEYSYGYTFGSGTRLTVV.

This sequence joins TRBV9 and TRBJ1-4; D gene uncertain. The V gene's germline CDR1 is SGDLS and CDR2 YYNGEE. Trimming removed 0 bases at V and 4 bases at J, with 10 bases between. The CDR3 contains 15 residues. CDR3 protein: CASSVASTGNEKLFF. For the CDR3, the DNA is TGTGCCAGCAGCGTAGCTAGTACGGGTAATGAAAAACTGTTTTTT.

The genes are TRBV6-6 and TRBJ2-7; D perhaps matches TRBD1 (5 bases). The ends were cut back, 5 bases at V and 6 bases at J, with 20 bases in the middle. The germline gives CDR1 MNHNY, CDR2 SVGAGI (reference sequence). The CDR3 runs 15 residues. The CDR3 DNA sequence: TGTGCCAGCAGTCCTCCAGGGCTCTTCCCAAGCGAGCAGTACTTC. It is translated as CASSPPGLFPSEQYF.

The chain employs TRBV7-3 and TRBJ2-1; a weak D match, TRBD1 (5 bases). The CDR3 runs 12 residues. Trimming pared 6 bases from V and 7 bases from J, leaving 10 bases between. Per the germline V gene, CDR1 is SGHTA and CDR2 is FQGTGA. Here the CDR3 reads CASSSDKNEQFF. Here the CDR3 DNA reads TGTGCCAGCAGTTCGGACAAGAATGAGCAGTTCTTC. Drawing the rest from reference TRBV7-3 and TRBJ2-1, the complete variable domain is GAGVSQTPSNKVTEKGKYVELRCDPISGHTALYWYRQSLGQGPEFLIYFQGTGAADDSGLPNDRFFAVRPEGSVSTLKIQRTERGDSAVYLCASSSDKNEQFFGPGTRLTVL.

The chain is built from TRBV6-1 and TRBJ2-1, with D unresolved. There are 13 residues in the CDR3. Trimming removed 2 bases at V and 8 bases at J, with 10 bases between. Germline V lookup: CDR1 MNHNS, CDR2 SASEGT. CDR3 sequence (DNA): TGTGCCAGCAGTGAATTTGGGGTGCATGAGCAGTTCTTC. It codes for CASSEFGVHEQFF.

This chain uses TRBV27 with TRBJ2-1, with a possible D match to TRBD2 (5 bases). This CDR3 contains 14 residues. The V end was cut by 2 bases, the J end by 7 bases, with 12 bases between. CDR1 is MNHEY, CDR2 SMNVEV, per germline (reference sequence). In DNA, the CDR3 is TGTGCCAGCAGTTTAACGGCTAGCCAGAATGAGCAGTTCTTC. Translated, it gives CASSLTASQNEQFF.

The chain carries TRBV6-6 and TRBJ2-3; 11 bases line up with TRBD1. Germline values: CDR1 MNHNY, CDR2 SVGAGI (reference sequence). Germline trimming cut 7 bases from V and 13 bases from J; bases unmatched to any gene: 7. CDR3 size: 12 residues. The CDR3 protein is CASTGTGGLEYF. CDR3 sequence (DNA): TGTGCCAGCACCGGGACAGGGGGACTCGAGTATTTT.

This rearrangement joins TRBV5-4 to TRBJ2-5; D is unresolved. V was pared by 4 bases and J by 5 bases, with 12 bases between. Germline-derived CDR1 and CDR2 are SGHNT and YYREEE (reference sequence). The CDR3 length is 13 residues. The DNA of the CDR3 is TGTGCCAGCAGCAAAGAAGTGGATGAGACCCAGTACTTC. Encoded protein: CASSKEVDETQYF.

The chain recombines TRBV6-4 with TRBJ2-5; no definite D call. Deletions cut 5 bases from V and 3 bases from J, with 13 bases between. Germline V CDR1 and CDR2: MRHNA, SNTAGT. This CDR3 has 14 amino acids. CDR3 region: CASSCRSGKETQYF. The CDR3 bases are TGTGCCAGCAGTTGCCGGTCGGGCAAAGAGACCCAGTACTTC.

J is TRBJ2-7 and V is TRBV11-3; 10 bases are shared with TRBD2. The CDR3 contains 13 residues. J lost 5 bases, V lost 3 bases, and 1 base had no gene match. Looked up from germline, CDR1 is SGHNT and CDR2 is YENEEA. DNA for the CDR3: TGTGCCAGCAGCTTTCTAGCGGGAGACGAGCAGTACTTC. Encoded protein: CASSFLAGDEQYF. The full variable domain, completed using reference TRBV11-3 and TRBJ2-7, is EAGVVQSPRYKIIEKKQPVAFWCNPISGHNTLYWYLQNLGQGPELLIRYENEEAVDDSQLPKDRFSAERLKGVDSTLKIQPAELGDSAVYLCASSFLAGDEQYFGPGTRLTVT.

This chain connects TRBV13 to TRBJ2-7; D is uncertain. In germline, CDR1 is PRHDT, CDR2 FYEKMQ (reference sequence). V was cut by 5 bases and J by 2 bases, with 10 bases left in between. The CDR3 covers 13 residues. CDR3 residues: CASSTDMTYEQYF. CDR3 nucleotide sequence: TGTGCCAGCAGCACAGACATGACCTACGAGCAGTACTTC.

The genes are TRBV5-4 and TRBJ2-7; TRBD2 matches at 10 bases. V lost 6 bases to trimming and J lost 4 bases; unmatched junction nucleotides: 10. Germline CDR1 reads SGHNT; CDR2 reads YYREEE (reference sequence). The CDR3 extends over 15 amino acids. CDR3 DNA sequence: TGTGCCAGCACCCGTCGGGGGACTAGCGCGTACGAGCAGTACTTC. Translating it yields CASTRRGTSAYEQYF.

This chain uses TRBV27 with TRBJ2-7, with 7 nucleotides matching TRBD2. The CDR3 is 16 residues long. Unmatched junction bases numbered 12, after V lost 5 bases and J lost 2 bases. Germline CDR1 reads MNHEY; CDR2 reads SMNVEV (reference sequence). The CDR3 sequence: CASSPSSGILTYEQYF. In DNA form, the CDR3 reads TGTGCCAGCAGTCCGTCGAGCGGGATTCTTACCTACGAGCAGTACTTC.

This clone has ten or more counts. The chain uses TRBV6-5 and TRBJ1-1; no clear D gene. V dropped 0 bases and J dropped 0 bases, with 11 bases sitting between them. The CDR3 totals 16 residues. From germline, CDR1 is MNHEY and CDR2 SVGAGI. The CDR3 loop is CASSYSSLAMNTEAFF. CDR3 bases: TGTGCCAGCAGTTACTCGAGCCTGGCAATGAACACTGAAGCTTTCTTT.

The rearrangement links TRBV2 to TRBJ2-7, with TRBD2 matching 7 bases. Trimming at V came to 0 bases and at J to 3 bases, leaving 8 bases not matched to a gene. The V gene's germline CDR1 is SNHLY and CDR2 FYNNEI. The CDR3 is 16 residues long. CDR3 residues: CASSEALGRALYEQYF. CDR3 nucleotides: TGTGCCAGCAGTGAAGCGCTTGGGAGGGCCCTCTACGAGCAGTACTTC.

The chain has TRBV28 and TRBJ2-1; D is unclear. Germline V gene sequence: CDR1 MDHEN, CDR2 SYDVKM. V lost 3 bases and J 5 bases, leaving 14 bases between the germline ends. The CDR3 spans 15 residues. The CDR3 DNA is TGTGCCAGCAGTTTTTTGGATAACAATCACAATGAGCAGTTCTTC. It translates to CASSFLDNNHNEQFF. The entire variable domain, with the rest obtained from reference TRBV28 and TRBJ2-1, is as follows: DVKVTQSSRYLVKRTGEKVFLECVQDMDHENMFWYRQDPGLGLRLIYFSYDVKMKEKGDIPEGYSVSREKKERFSLILESASTNQTSMYLCASSFLDNNHNEQFFGPGTRLTVL.

The V call is TRBV27, the J call TRBJ2-4, with D possibly being TRBD2 (6 bases). The CDR3 length is 16 residues. Germline V CDR1 and CDR2: MNHEY, SMNVEV (reference sequence). The V end was cut by 3 bases, the J end by 3 bases, with 15 bases between. CDR3 nucleotides: TGTGCCAGCAGTTTGGGTAGCGGAATACTCAAAAACATTCAGTACTTC. Residues: CASSLGSGILKNIQYF.

This chain joins TRBV11-3 and TRBJ1-4; TRBD1 agrees at 7 bases. The germline V gene encodes CDR1 SGHNT and CDR2 YENEEA. V shed 8 bases, J shed 0 bases, and the junction held 12 bases outside the gene matches. The CDR3 is made up of 17 amino acids. The CDR3 region is CASLGGQHNATNEKLFF. The DNA for the CDR3 is TGTGCCAGCTTGGGGGGACAGCACAATGCAACTAATGAAAAACTGTTTTTT. The full variable domain, in which reference TRBV11-3 and TRBJ1-4 provide the parts outside the CDR3, is EAGVVQSPRYKIIEKKQPVAFWCNPISGHNTLYWYLQNLGQGPELLIRYENEEAVDDSQLPKDRFSAERLKGVDSTLKIQPAELGDSAVYLCASLGGQHNATNEKLFFGSGTQLSVL.

The chain has TRBV9 and TRBJ2-1; 10 bases align to TRBD2. After removal of 0 bases from V and 0 bases from J, the junction contained 9 bases not matched to a gene. In germline, CDR1 is SGDLS, CDR2 YYNGEE. CDR3 length equals 19 residues. CDR3 coding DNA: TGTGCCAGCAGCGTAGCTCTACTAGCGGGGCTTAACTCCTACAATGAGCAGTTCTTC. This translates into CASSVALLAGLNSYNEQFF.

V gene TRBV28 combines with J gene TRBJ2-1; the match to TRBD2 covers 7 bases. CDR3 length equals 18 residues. Germline V lookup: CDR1 MDHEN, CDR2 SYDVKM. With 6 bases clipped from V and 3 bases from J, the junction kept 17 bases outside the gene matches. This CDR3 is CASSRPGSLWEGYNEQFF. The CDR3 region has the DNA TGTGCCAGCAGCCGCCCGGGCTCATTATGGGAGGGCTACAATGAGCAGTTCTTC.

V gene TRBV11-2 combines with J gene TRBJ1-1; D possibly corresponds to TRBD1 (5 bases). The CDR3 runs to 14 residues. CDR1 is SGHAT, CDR2 FQNNGV, per germline. V was shortened by 4 bases and J by 1 base, with 10 bases between the two germline ends. The CDR3 loop is CASSSMDKNTEAFF. The CDR3 nucleotides are TGTGCCAGCAGCTCGATGGACAAGAACACTGAAGCTTTCTTT.

The sample holds one count of this clone. The chain combines TRBV28 with TRBJ2-2, with TRBD1 as a possible D gene (6 bases). Germline CDR1 and CDR2: MDHEN and SYDVKM. Trimming left V 3 bases short and J 6 bases short, with 11 bases between. This CDR3 spans 14 amino acids. CDR3 sequence reads: CASSFRGESGELFF. The CDR3 bases are TGTGCCAGCAGTTTCAGGGGAGAGTCCGGGGAGCTGTTTTTT.

V gene TRBV27 combines with J gene TRBJ2-1; D tentatively reads TRBD1 or TRBD2 (6 bases each). Deletions cut 5 bases from V and 8 bases from J, with 16 bases between. The CDR3 totals 14 residues. Germline CDR1 MNHEY, CDR2 SMNVEV (reference sequence). This chain's CDR3 is CASSPIEGGYEQFF. The CDR3 DNA reads TGTGCCAGCAGTCCCATCGAGGGGGGCTATGAGCAGTTCTTC.

The chain couples TRBV5-1 to TRBJ2-7, with 7 bases matching TRBD1. V dropped 3 bases and J dropped 3; count of bases not matched to a gene: 6. Germline values: CDR1 SGHRS, CDR2 YFSETQ. CDR3 length: 14 amino acids. This CDR3 reads CASSSTGFNYEQYF. CDR3 sequence (DNA): TGCGCCAGCAGCTCGACAGGGTTCAACTACGAGCAGTACTTC. The full variable domain, rest sourced from reference TRBV5-1 and TRBJ2-7, is KAGVTQTPRYLIKTRGQQVTLSCSPISGHRSVSWYQQTPGQGLQFLFEYFSETQRNKGNFPGRFSGRQFSNSRSEMNVSTLELGDSALYLCASSSTGFNYEQYFGPGTRLTVT.

This chain links TRBV6-5 with TRBJ2-5; tentatively, D is TRBD2 (7 bases). CDR1 MNHEY and CDR2 SVGAGI come from the germline V gene. The CDR3 is 15 residues long. Trimming pared 6 bases from V and 2 bases from J, leaving 16 bases between. This CDR3 reads CASSSAGAVQETQYF. In DNA form, the CDR3 reads TGTGCCAGCAGCTCCGCGGGGGCGGTTCAAGAGACCCAGTACTTC.